This T cell receptor beta chain was recorded in a study of T-cell reconstitution after alpha-beta-depleted transplantation in children. This CDR3 contains 14 residues. Trimming removed 3 bases at V and 6 bases at J, with 11 bases between. Construction of the TCRbeta library involved unique molecular identifiers. TCRdb ran MiXCR on the PCR reads and lists one entry per CDR3 protein. In the table there are 200,000 to 250,000 distinct CDR3 sequences, about a tenth of which are singletons. Concerning this clonotype: A much more abundant neighbour one base away suggests this may be a read error.

The sequencing here drew on PBMCs, taken before TCRalphabeta/CD19-depleted stem cell transplant. The receptor was isolated from a child in the first two years of life with acute myeloid leukemia, due to receive a stem cell transplant. The rearrangement links TRBV7-1 to TRBJ2-2; D call uncertain. TRBV7-1 falls under the ORF class, with uncertain function. The CDR3 DNA reads as TGTGCCAGCAGCTCGGAGCTCAACTCCGGGGAGCTGTTTTTT. Its translation: CASSSELNSGELFF.